This entry lists 30 T cell receptor beta chains sequenced from one sample in a study of T-cell memory formation after mild COVID-19. In TCRdb, the 5' RACE reads were re-called with MiXCR into one record per CDR3 protein. Among more than 450,000 distinct CDR3 sequences listed, about 20% were seen once. Sequenced: PBMCs or a T cell subset sorted from them (not recorded which). The receptors derive from an adult woman who had mild COVID-19 (a few samples of this study predate the infection). Cell type and time point are not known.

The CDR3 DNA follows: TGTGCCAGCAGCTTAAGCGTCCTAGAACCCTACAATGAGCAGTTCTTC. Its translation is CASSLSVLEPYNEQFF. The V call is TRBV7-3, the J call TRBJ2-1; D ambiguous. Germline CDR1 is SGHTA and CDR2 is FQGTGA. V was clipped by 1 base and J by 2 bases, with 12 bases between them. The CDR3 is 16 amino acids.

This clonotype was seen a handful of times. This chain joins TRBV9 and TRBJ2-4, with D tentatively TRBD2 (7 bases). The CDR3 sequence is 15 residues long. The V end was cut by 0 bases, the J end by 7 bases, with 14 bases between. CDR1 and CDR2 (germline): SGDLS, YYNGEE. The CDR3 bases are TGTGCCAGCAGCGTAGCTGGGGGGGCTTCGAACATTCAGTACTTC. It specifies CASSVAGGASNIQYF. Combining the CDR3 with reference TRBV9 and TRBJ2-4 gives the whole variable domain DSGVTQTPKHLITATGQRVTLRCSPRSGDLSVYWYQQSLDQGLQFLIQYYNGEERAKGNILERFSAQQFPDLHSELNLSSLELGDSALYFCASSVAGGASNIQYFGAGTRLSVL.

This clonotype was found a few times. The chain has TRBV7-9 and TRBJ2-7; D is possibly TRBD1 or TRBD2 (5 bases each). The CDR3 is made up of 17 amino acids. Trimming removed 7 bases at V and 5 bases at J, with 27 bases between. CDR1 SEHNR and CDR2 FQNEAQ come from the germline V gene (reference sequence). The CDR3 sequence: CASTPPPGRALLNEQYF. Here the CDR3 DNA reads TGTGCCAGCACCCCCCCCCCGGGACGGGCATTACTGAACGAGCAGTACTTC.

This rearrangement joins TRBV27 to TRBJ2-4; D may be TRBD2 (6 bases). Germline V gives CDR1 MNHEY, CDR2 SMNVEV (reference sequence). This CDR3 has 13 residues. The germline V and J ends were trimmed by 6 bases and 8 bases, with 14 bases remaining between them. The CDR3, as DNA: TGTGCCAGCAGACTTCGGGACTTTGACATTCAGTACTTC. The encoded protein is CASRLRDFDIQYF.

Only a few counts were recorded for this clonotype. The chain uses TRBV6-2 or TRBV6-3 and TRBJ2-1; 10 bases agree with TRBD2. Germline lookup yields CDR1 MNHEY and CDR2 SVGEGT. The CDR3 extends over 16 amino acids. The V gene end was trimmed by 4 bases and the J gene end by 2 bases; junction bases not matched to a gene: 5. CDR3 residues: CASSLSGRAPYNEQFF. CDR3 nucleotide sequence: TGTGCCAGCAGTTTAAGCGGGAGGGCCCCCTACAATGAGCAGTTCTTC.

This clonotype appeared a few times. The rearrangement uses TRBV29-1 and TRBJ2-7; D perhaps matches TRBD2 (6 bases). Trimming took off 6 bases at V and 5 bases at J, with 17 bases between the two ends. The CDR3 spans 13 residues. Germline CDR1 and CDR2: SQVTM and ANQGSEA. CDR3 sequence (DNA): TGCAGCGTGAGGCAGGGAGGTCTCCACGAGCAGTACTTC. Translation: CSVRQGGLHEQYF.

This clonotype was seen only a few times. This rearrangement joins TRBV7-9 to TRBJ2-7; either TRBD1 or TRBD2 may supply D (5 bases each). V gave up 5 bases and J gave up 2 bases, with 13 bases separating them. CDR3 size: 14 residues. Germline CDR1 is SEHNR and CDR2 is FQNEAQ (reference sequence). In DNA form, the CDR3 reads TGTGCCAGCAGCCTATGGGACGGGGCCTACGAGCAGTACTTC. Amino acid sequence: CASSLWDGAYEQYF.

This clonotype was seen only a few times. The rearrangement links TRBV12-3 or TRBV12-4 to TRBJ2-1; 10 nucleotides agree with TRBD2. This CDR3 has 16 residues. V was clipped by 5 bases and J by 8 bases; unmatched bases: 12. CDR3 nucleotides: TGTGCCAGCAGTCTCCGAGCGGGAGGGCCTGGCGATGAGCAGTTCTTC. Translating gives CASSLRAGGPGDEQFF.

This clonotype appeared a few times. The rearrangement uses TRBV27 and TRBJ1-1; D is unclear. CDR3 length: 15 amino acids. Trimming cost V 5 bases and J 0 bases, with 13 bases left between them. The germline V gene encodes CDR1 MNHEY and CDR2 SMNVEV (reference sequence). The CDR3 here is CASSPGPNLNTEAFF. CDR3 bases: TGTGCCAGCAGTCCGGGCCCTAATCTGAACACTGAAGCTTTCTTT.

This clonotype was detected only a few times. This chain connects TRBV7-9 to TRBJ2-6, with 7 nucleotides matching TRBD1. The CDR3 totals 17 residues. CDR1 is SEHNR and CDR2 is FQNEAQ in the germline V gene (reference sequence). After removal of 5 bases from V and 0 bases from J, the junction contained 7 bases not matched to a gene. The CDR3 protein is CASSPLGQNSGANVLTF. The DNA of the CDR3 is TGTGCCAGCAGCCCGTTGGGACAGAACTCTGGGGCCAACGTCCTGACTTTC.

This clonotype was observed a handful of times. The chain carries TRBV18 and TRBJ2-1; D is ambiguous. CDR3 length: 15 amino acids. Germline V gives CDR1 KGHSH, CDR2 LQKENI. V lost 1 base and J 4 bases, leaving 11 bases between the germline ends. The CDR3 sequence: CASSPQRAPYNEQFF. For the CDR3, the DNA is TGTGCCAGCTCACCACAACGGGCCCCATACAATGAGCAGTTCTTC.

This clonotype was seen a handful of times. This chain connects TRBV4-1 to TRBJ1-5, with D unclear. V lost 3 bases and J lost 4, with 7 bases in between. CDR1 MGHRA and CDR2 YSYEKL come from the germline V gene. The CDR3 sequence is 13 residues long. DNA of the CDR3: TGCGCCAGCAGCCATCCCCAAAATCAGCCCCAGCATTTT. It translates to CASSHPQNQPQHF.

The chain recombines TRBV6-2 or TRBV6-3 with TRBJ2-7; either TRBD1 or TRBD2 may fit D (5 bases each). The CDR3 runs to 13 residues. The germline gives CDR1 MNHEY, CDR2 SVGEGT. Trimming shortened V by 5 bases and J by 5 bases, and 13 bases separated the two germline ends. The DNA for the CDR3 is TGTGCCAGCAGTCCCCAAAGAGGGGACGAGCAGTACTTC. Encoded protein: CASSPQRGDEQYF.

This clonotype has more than one count but fewer than ten. The CDR3 DNA reads TGTGCCAGTAGTGATTTTGTGGAAGGGGCCTATGGCTACACCTTC. Protein sequence: CASSDFVEGAYGYTF. The rearrangement joins TRBV19 to TRBJ1-2, with D tentatively TRBD1 (5 bases). V was clipped by 5 bases and J by 4 bases, with 17 bases between them. Germline V gene data show CDR1 as LNHDA and CDR2 as SQIVND (reference sequence). The CDR3 totals 15 residues.

This clonotype was seen a single time. The chain employs TRBV27 and TRBJ2-1, with a possible D match to TRBD1 (5 bases). The ends were cut back, 8 bases at V and 5 bases at J, with 19 bases in the middle. CDR3 size: 15 residues. CDR1 and CDR2 (germline): MNHEY, SMNVEV (reference sequence). The CDR3 DNA is TGTGCCAGCTCCCGGTTAGGGGCCCGTGACAATGAGCAGTTCTTC. This codes for CASSRLGARDNEQFF.

The chain couples TRBV20-1 to TRBJ1-1, with D maybe TRBD1 (5 bases). With 5 bases removed from V and 7 bases from J, the gap between germline ends came to 8 bases. This CDR3 comprises 10 residues. Germline CDR1 DFQATT, CDR2 SNEGSKA (reference sequence). CDR3 in amino acids: CSAWDGEAFF. Written as DNA, the CDR3 is TGCAGTGCTTGGGACGGTGAAGCTTTCTTT.

This clonotype appeared a few times. The rearrangement joins TRBV18 to TRBJ1-2; D uncertain. There are 15 residues in the CDR3. V was cut by 3 bases and J by 7 bases, with 18 bases left in between. Germline CDR1 and CDR2: KGHSH and LQKENI. The CDR3 region has the DNA TGTGCCAGCTCACCGGAGTCCCTAGGACTTCGTGGCTACACCTTC. Its translation is CASSPESLGLRGYTF.

The chain joins TRBV11-3 to TRBJ2-1, with D possibly matching TRBD2 (6 bases). Trimming left V 5 bases short and J 7 bases short, with 18 bases between. Germline CDR1 reads SGHNT; CDR2 reads YENEEA. CDR3 size: 15 residues. Here the CDR3 reads CASSQSSGGGNEQFF. The CDR3 DNA follows: TGTGCCAGCAGCCAGTCGTCCGGGGGTGGAAATGAGCAGTTCTTC.

There are a few counts of this clonotype. The V call is TRBV29-1, the J call TRBJ1-1; unclear D gene. CDR3 length: 13 amino acids. The ends were cut back, 1 base at V and 4 bases at J, with 10 bases in the middle. Germline V CDR1 and CDR2: SQVTM, ANQGSEA. CDR3: CSVEVSEGTEAFF. CDR3 nucleotides: TGCAGCGTTGAAGTAAGCGAGGGCACTGAAGCTTTCTTT.

This clonotype was seen a handful of times. The rearrangement links TRBV11-2 to TRBJ2-2, with D possibly being TRBD1 (6 bases). The CDR3 extends over 16 amino acids. V lost 2 bases to trimming and J lost 6 bases, with 16 bases between them. CDR1 SGHAT and CDR2 FQNNGV come from the germline V gene. The CDR3 DNA sequence: TGTGCCAGCAGCTTATTGCTAGGGGGTCCGGCCGGGGAGCTGTTTTTT. This encodes CASSLLLGGPAGELFF.

As regards this clonotype: Relative to the germline gene, one junction end is altered; a read error may explain this. The V gene is TRBV10-3, the J gene TRBJ1-1; 8 bases align to TRBD1. This CDR3 spans 13 amino acids. In germline, CDR1 is ENHRY, CDR2 SYGVKD. The CDR3 loop is CVISEFAGGEAFF. The CDR3 region has the DNA TGTGTCATCAGTGAGTTTGCAGGGGGCGAAGCTTTCTTT.

The CDR3 loop reads CASSLDREGGYTF. The CDR3 DNA reads as TGTGCCAGCAGCCTGGATCGGGAGGGTGGCTACACCTTC. The chain joins TRBV9 to TRBJ1-2; D is ambiguous. Trimming stripped 4 bases from V and 7 bases from J, with 14 bases between. Germline V lookup: CDR1 SGDLS, CDR2 YYNGEE. The CDR3 loop spans 13 amino acids.

V usage is TRBV7-6 and J usage is TRBJ1-1; D is perhaps TRBD1 (5 bases). There are 14 residues in the CDR3. Trimming shortened V by 3 bases and J by 3 bases, and 11 bases separated the two germline ends. Germline CDR1 is SGHVS and CDR2 is FNYEAQ. The CDR3 spells CASSFGGLDTEAFF. The CDR3 bases are TGTGCCAGCAGCTTCGGGGGTCTGGACACTGAAGCTTTCTTT.

V gene TRBV7-9 combines with J gene TRBJ2-1; D assignment may be TRBD1 or TRBD2 (5 bases each). This CDR3 is 16 amino acids long. V was shortened by 5 bases and J by 0 bases, with 14 bases between the two germline ends. CDR1 SEHNR and CDR2 FQNEAQ come from the germline V gene (reference sequence). As DNA, the CDR3 is TGTGCCAGCAGCGGGGGACGATCAGGCTCCTACAATGAGCAGTTCTTC. The encoded protein is CASSGGRSGSYNEQFF.

The rearrangement joins TRBV12-3 or TRBV12-4 to TRBJ1-5; 12 nucleotides match TRBD1. The V gene end was trimmed by 5 bases and the J gene end by 7 bases; junction bases not matched to a gene: 6. This CDR3 contains 15 residues. CDR3 bases: TGTGCCAGCAGTCGGGACAGGGGGCAAGGGCAGCCCCAGCATTTT. This translates into CASSRDRGQGQPQHF.

A few counts support this clonotype. V and J are TRBV5-1 and TRBJ1-1, with no clear D. Trimming left V 4 bases short and J 1 base short, with 17 bases between. The V gene's germline CDR1 is SGHRS and CDR2 YFSETQ. This CDR3 comprises 16 residues. CDR3 coding DNA: TGCGCCAGCAGCCCCCTTGTGGAGGGTGGGAACACTGAAGCTTTCTTT. This encodes CASSPLVEGGNTEAFF. Using reference TRBV5-1 and TRBJ1-1 for the parts outside the CDR3, the full variable domain is KAGVTQTPRYLIKTRGQQVTLSCSPISGHRSVSWYQQTPGQGLQFLFEYFSETQRNKGNFPGRFSGRQFSNSRSEMNVSTLELGDSALYLCASSPLVEGGNTEAFFGQGTRLTVV.

In its sample, this clonotype was seen a few times. The chain links TRBV6-1 to TRBJ2-5; 8 nucleotides align to TRBD2. Germline V gives CDR1 MNHNS, CDR2 SASEGT. The CDR3 contains 13 residues. The junction had 6 bases not matched to a gene; V was cut back by 7 bases and J by 5 bases. Here the CDR3 reads CASTTPGGETQYF. The CDR3 DNA reads TGTGCCAGCACGACCCCGGGAGGGGAGACCCAGTACTTC.

V is TRBV21-1 and J is TRBJ2-6. TRBV21-1 is shown as a pseudogene. This CDR3 region has 21 residues. The CDR3 reads CASSKQRVIRRQASGANVLTF. In DNA, the CDR3 is TGTGCCAGCAGCAAGCAAAGGGTGATTAGGCGTCAGGCCTCTGGGGCCAACGTCCTGACTTTC.

V is TRBV15 and J is TRBJ2-3; a weak D match, TRBD2 (5 bases). CDR1 and CDR2 (germline): LNHNV, YYDKDF (reference sequence). Trimming cost V 3 bases and J 6 bases, with 10 bases left between them. The CDR3 runs 13 residues. CDR3 coding DNA: TGTGCCACCAGCAGGGAGGCGTCGGATACGCAGTATTTT. Translating gives CATSREASDTQYF.

This chain links TRBV15 with TRBJ1-4; no clear D. V was shortened by 1 base and J by 3 bases, with 12 bases between the two germline ends. In germline, CDR1 is LNHNV, CDR2 YYDKDF (reference sequence). CDR3 length: 16 amino acids. The CDR3 DNA reads as TGTGCCACCAGCAGAGGAAGCGTCAGCGCTAATGAAAAACTGTTTTTT. Encoded protein: CATSRGSVSANEKLFF.